Below, 27 T cell receptor beta chains from the same sample are listed, as sequenced in a study of T cell repertoires in cytomegalovirus infection. MiXCR was run by TCRdb on the reads, yielding one entry per CDR3 protein. The sample has under 850,000 distinct CDR3 sequences; less than 40% are singletons. Sequencing used PBMCs. Receptors originate from a human donor in good health (CMV status not recorded). Some clones in this sample may be carry-over from other donors' samples.

V is TRBV6-6 and J is TRBJ2-3; a possible D gene is TRBD2 (5 bases). The CDR3 runs to 15 residues. Germline CDR1 MNHNY, CDR2 SVGAGI (reference sequence). V lost 6 bases, J lost 7 bases, and 20 bases lay in between. CDR3 sequence: CASSFSNGKGYTQYF. The CDR3 region has the DNA TGTGCCAGCAGCTTCTCAAACGGGAAAGGGTATACGCAGTATTTT.

This clonotype was recorded a few times. J is TRBJ1-2 and V is TRBV7-6, with a tentative D call TRBD1 (5 bases). Germline V gene data show CDR1 as SGHVS and CDR2 as FNYEAQ. Trimming cost V 5 bases and J 5 bases, with 12 bases left between them. The CDR3 is 13 amino acids. CDR3 sequence (DNA): TGTGCCAGCAGCGCCGTCGGGGGGTATGGCTACACCTTC. It specifies CASSAVGGYGYTF.

The chain recombines TRBV28 with TRBJ2-5; the D gene could be TRBD1 or TRBD2 (6 bases each). Germline-derived CDR1 and CDR2 are MDHEN and SYDVKM. The CDR3 sequence is 14 residues long. V was clipped by 10 bases and J by 5 bases, with 20 bases between them. CDR3 in DNA: TGTGCCACCTTCAACGGGGGCCGGCGGGAGACCCAGTACTTC. Residues: CATFNGGRRETQYF.

This clonotype appeared a few times. V is TRBV24-1 and J is TRBJ2-4, with TRBD2 identical over 11 bases. Germline CDR1 is KGHDR and CDR2 is SFDVKD. This CDR3 is built from 15 residues. J gave up 7 bases and V 4 bases, and 5 bases lay outside the gene matches. CDR3 DNA: TGTGCCACCAGTGACACTAGCGGGAGTCAGAACATTCAGTACTTC. It codes for CATSDTSGSQNIQYF.

Here the CDR3 DNA reads TGTGCCAGCGGGCGACTAGCGGGAGAGGAGATGACCCAGTACTTC. It encodes CASGRLAGEEMTQYF. V and J are TRBV11-1 and TRBJ2-5; TRBD2 matches at 12 bases. The CDR3 length is 15 residues. After removal of 8 bases from V and 7 bases from J, the junction contained 11 bases not matched to a gene. The germline V gene has CDR1 SGHAT and CDR2 FQDESV (reference sequence).

The chain carries TRBV10-3 and TRBJ1-1, with TRBD1 matching over 7 bases. CDR1 is ENHRY and CDR2 is SYGVKD in the germline V gene. J gave up 1 base and V 4 bases, and 3 bases lay outside the gene matches. The CDR3 covers 14 residues. The CDR3 loop reads CAISAGQANTEAFF. As DNA, the CDR3 is TGTGCCATCAGTGCCGGACAGGCGAACACTGAAGCTTTCTTT.

This chain connects TRBV4-1 to TRBJ2-7; 8 nucleotides line up with TRBD1. CDR3 size: 16 residues. The ends lost 4 bases at V and 2 bases at J; junction bases unmatched: 10. The germline V gene encodes CDR1 MGHRA and CDR2 YSYEKL. The CDR3 nucleotides are TGCGCCAGCAGCCGGAAGGGACAGGATGGACCCTACGAGCAGTACTTC. Its translation is CASSRKGQDGPYEQYF.

The chain recombines TRBV29-1 with TRBJ1-2; 9 bases align to TRBD1. The CDR3 totals 16 residues. V trimming: 7 bases; J trimming: 3 bases; junction bases outside the gene matches: 15. CDR1 is SQVTM and CDR2 is ANQGSEA in the germline V gene. The CDR3 region has the DNA TGCAGCGCAGAAATGGCCCCGGGACAGGGTGACTATGGCTACACCTTC. Its translation is CSAEMAPGQGDYGYTF.

This chain connects TRBV11-2 to TRBJ1-2, with D possibly matching TRBD1 (6 bases). The CDR3 has 13 amino acids. V was cut by 5 bases and J by 7 bases, with 14 bases left in between. From germline, CDR1 is SGHAT and CDR2 FQNNGV. The CDR3: CASSQTGGGGYTF. The CDR3 DNA follows: TGTGCCAGCAGCCAGACAGGAGGAGGTGGCTACACCTTC.

The V gene is TRBV11-2, the J gene TRBJ2-7, with 7 bases identical to TRBD2. This CDR3 has 14 residues. Germline V gene lookup returns CDR1 SGHAT and CDR2 FQNNGV. Trimming at V came to 6 bases and at J to 4 bases, leaving 9 bases not matched to a gene. CDR3 DNA: TGTGCCAGCAGACCGACTAGCTCTATGTACGAGCAGTACTTC. Translation: CASRPTSSMYEQYF.

This clonotype was seen more than once but under ten times. The V call is TRBV5-4, the J call TRBJ2-3; TRBD1 agrees at 7 bases. The length of the CDR3 is 15 residues. Germline-derived CDR1 and CDR2 are SGHNT and YYREEE (reference sequence). Trimming at V came to 4 bases and at J to 4 bases, leaving 9 bases not matched to a gene. CDR3 DNA: TGTGCCAGCAGCACAAGACAGGGAAGAGCAGATACGCAGTATTTT. This encodes CASSTRQGRADTQYF.

This clonotype was seen a single time. The gene calls are TRBV20-1 and TRBJ2-2; no firm D call. CDR3 size: 11 residues. Trimming cost V 6 bases and J 7 bases, with 9 bases left between them. Germline CDR1 reads DFQATT; CDR2 reads SNEGSKA (reference sequence). The CDR3 protein is CSASLGGELFF. CDR3 bases: TGCAGTGCCTCCCTAGGCGGGGAGCTGTTTTTT.

The gene calls are TRBV6-6 and TRBJ2-7, with 7 positions matching TRBD1. The J segment lost 2 bases and the V segment lost 6 bases, leaving 7 bases of the junction unmatched. This CDR3 is built from 14 residues. Per germline, CDR1 MNHNY and CDR2 SVGAGI (reference sequence). The CDR3 protein is CASRAWTGTYEQYF. The CDR3 DNA sequence: TGTGCCAGCAGGGCCTGGACAGGCACCTACGAGCAGTACTTC.

Comments on this clonotype: The junction differs from germline at one of its ends, possibly a read error. V and J are TRBV28 and TRBJ1-1, with a tentative D call TRBD1 (5 bases). The CDR3 has 13 amino acids. Germline CDR1 and CDR2: MDHEN and SYDVKM. The CDR3 spells CASSLSRDAEDFF. The CDR3 nucleotides are TGTGCCAGCAGTTTATCCAGGGACGCTGAAGATTTCTTT.

In this sample, this clonotype turned up a few times. This chain connects TRBV25-1 to TRBJ1-5, with D possibly matching TRBD1 (5 bases). Per germline, CDR1 MGHDK and CDR2 SYGVNS. The CDR3 length is 14 residues. The CDR3 reads CVTPRVGQHQPQHF. CDR3 DNA: TGTGTCACCCCCCGGGTGGGGCAGCATCAGCCCCAGCATTTT.

As for this clonotype: The final CDR3 position lacks the conserved phenylalanine or tryptophan, pointing to a likely read error. V usage is TRBV28 and J usage is TRBJ2-7; no definite D call. The germline gives CDR1 MDHEN, CDR2 SYDVKM. The CDR3 totals 13 residues. Trimming removed 6 bases at V and 7 bases at J, with 16 bases between. This chain's CDR3 is CASSTGLVGEQYL. The CDR3 bases are TGTGCCAGCAGCACCGGGCTTGTGGGGGAGCAGTACTTA.

The CDR3 DNA is TGTGCCAGTAGCGGGGACAGCTGGACGGGGCCCCAGCATTTT. This gives the protein CASSGDSWTGPQHF. The chain has TRBV19 and TRBJ1-5; 7 bases line up with TRBD1. The junction had 11 bases not matched to a gene; V was cut back by 6 bases and J by 9 bases. The CDR3 loop spans 14 amino acids. CDR1 LNHDA and CDR2 SQIVND come from the germline V gene (reference sequence).

The gene calls are TRBV7-2 and TRBJ2-1; 7 nucleotides match TRBD2. The CDR3 sequence is 16 residues long. V lost 2 bases and J lost 6; bases outside the gene matches: 10. Germline V gene data show CDR1 as SGHTA and CDR2 as FQGNSA. Written as DNA, the CDR3 is TGTGCCAGCAGCTTACGTGGCGGGAGCATAAGCAATGAGCAGTTCTTC. This gives the protein CASSLRGGSISNEQFF.

This chain joins TRBV19 and TRBJ1-1, with D perhaps matching TRBD1 (5 bases). Deletions cut 5 bases from V and 2 bases from J, with 18 bases between. This CDR3 comprises 16 residues. In germline, CDR1 is LNHDA, CDR2 SQIVND (reference sequence). The CDR3: CASSYGRASSNTEAFF. DNA for the CDR3: TGTGCCAGTAGTTACGGCAGGGCCTCCTCCAACACTGAAGCTTTCTTT.

The rearrangement links TRBV6-6 to TRBJ1-2; 7 bases align to TRBD1. The V and J ends lost 6 bases and 6 bases, in that order; junction bases with no gene match: 7. CDR1 and CDR2 from the germline V gene are MNHNY and SVGAGI (reference sequence). The CDR3 length is 13 residues. CDR3 sequence reads: CASSLDRQDGYTF. In DNA, the CDR3 is TGTGCCAGCAGCCTGGACAGGCAGGATGGCTACACCTTC.

The chain employs TRBV14 and TRBJ1-6; 9 bases fit TRBD1. The ends lost 4 bases at V and 10 bases at J; junction bases unmatched: 11. The CDR3 spans 16 residues. Germline CDR1 SGHDN, CDR2 FVKESK. The CDR3 loop reads CASSPPGQGSVSPLHF. The CDR3 bases are TGTGCCAGCAGCCCGCCGGGACAGGGATCGGTGTCACCCCTCCACTTT.

This clonotype turned up a few times. This chain links TRBV20-1 with TRBJ2-2; 9 bases are a match to TRBD1. Germline V gene data show CDR1 as DFQATT and CDR2 as SNEGSKA (reference sequence). This CDR3 spans 15 amino acids. V shed 6 bases, J shed 0 bases, and the junction held 5 bases outside the gene matches. The CDR3 DNA sequence: TGCAGTGCCAACAGGGGGCGTACGAACACCGGGGAGCTGTTTTTT. This codes for CSANRGRTNTGELFF.

J is TRBJ2-5 and V is TRBV5-1; D is possibly TRBD2 (5 bases). The CDR3 extends over 12 amino acids. V was pared by 4 bases and J by 7 bases, with 11 bases between. The V gene's germline CDR1 is SGHRS and CDR2 YFSETQ. The CDR3 DNA sequence: TGCGCCAGCAGCCCCCCAGGAGGGACCCAGTACTTC. This sequence encodes CASSPPGGTQYF.

This clonotype has only a few counts. The chain recombines TRBV25-1 with TRBJ1-3, with D unresolved. This CDR3 is built from 12 residues. Germline CDR1 reads MGHDK; CDR2 reads SYGVNS. The ends were cut back, 8 bases at V and 9 bases at J, with 14 bases in the middle. In nucleotides, the CDR3 is TGTGCCAGCTCCGCGGGTGATGGCACCATATATTTT. This gives the protein CASSAGDGTIYF. The entire variable domain, with the rest obtained from reference TRBV25-1 and TRBJ1-3, is as follows: EADIYQTPRYLVIGTGKKITLECSQTMGHDKMYWYQQDPGMELHLIHYSYGVNSTEKGDLSSESTVSRIRTEHFPLTLESARPSHTSQYLCASSAGDGTIYFGEGSWLTVV.

The chain has TRBV28 and TRBJ2-5; 7 nucleotides agree with TRBD2. Germline V gene data show CDR1 as MDHEN and CDR2 as SYDVKM. V was clipped by 7 bases and J by 1 base; unmatched bases: 9. This CDR3 is 15 amino acids long. CDR3 sequence (DNA): TGTGCCAGCATCGGACTAGTCGGCTTCCAAGAGACCCAGTACTTC. Protein: CASIGLVGFQETQYF.

The V and J genes are TRBV5-1 and TRBJ2-5; D possibly corresponds to TRBD1 (6 bases). Per germline, CDR1 SGHRS and CDR2 YFSETQ. This CDR3 region has 15 residues. Between the trimmed V and J ends, which lost 0 bases and 5 bases, there was a span of 14 bases. CDR3 DNA: TGCGCCAGCAGCTTGGCCGGTAGACAGGAGGAGACCCAGTACTTC. Translated: CASSLAGRQEETQYF.

Only a few counts were recorded for this clonotype. The chain links TRBV7-9 to TRBJ1-4; D is ambiguous. CDR1 and CDR2 from the germline V gene are SEHNR and FQNEAQ (reference sequence). This CDR3 region has 15 residues. Trimming pared 7 bases from V and 1 base from J, leaving 13 bases between. This CDR3 reads CASTPVEVTNEKLFF. The CDR3 DNA sequence: TGTGCCAGCACCCCGGTGGAGGTAACTAATGAAAAACTGTTTTTT.